This TCR beta chain originates from a study of beta chain features in type 1 diabetes. This CDR3 is built from 15 residues. With 0 bases removed from V and 4 bases from J, the gap between germline ends came to 7 bases. Germline-derived CDR1 and CDR2 are LGHNA and YSLEER. About this clone itself: Antigen specificity is unknown. Different DNA sequences within this sample yield the same CDR3.

Since all of the isolated RNA was reverse transcribed, expressed TCRB transcripts were what got sequenced. Repertoires were generated with immunoSEQ multiplex PCR, while TCRdb's copy carries only in-frame clones and drops some. The profile shows about 900,000 clones, roughly 15% of them singletons. Overall study results and limits: Type 1 diabetes patients had TCRB CDR3s that were shorter (moderately but significantly so) in all four CD4+ subsets. Cells with high TCR expression could be over-represented by cDNA sequencing. The question of HLA type influencing TCRB rearrangement was one that remained unresolved here.

Sorting based on CD45RO/CCR7/CD25/CD127/CD95/CD27 separated CD4+ naive, central memory, regulatory and stem cell-like memory cells. Sequenced material: naive CD4+ T cells from blood. The chain recombines TRBV4-3 with TRBJ2-6; D gene unclear. This receptor was identified in a woman aged 18-29 years in good health. This chain's CDR3 is CASSQDPSGANVLTF. In nucleotides, the CDR3 is TGCGCCAGCAGCCAAGATCCTTCCGGGGCCAACGTCCTGACTTTC.